These 8 T cell receptor beta chains were all obtained from the same sample, sequenced in a study of neurological immune-mediated disorders. TCRdb fed the 5' RACE reads into MiXCR, producing one record per CDR3 protein. Among 50,000 to 75,000 distinct CDR3 sequences listed, 12% were seen once. Sequences were obtained from PBMCs. The receptor source for this set is a woman in her sixties or seventies with HTLV-1-associated myelopathy (HAM/TSP).

This clonotype was recorded many times. V and J are TRBV20-1 and TRBJ2-1, with a possible D match to TRBD1 (5 bases). This CDR3 contains 13 residues. The V end was cut by 1 base, the J end by 2 bases, with 6 bases between. Per germline, CDR1 DFQATT and CDR2 SNEGSKA (reference sequence). CDR3: CSARGGAYNEQFF. DNA of the CDR3: TGCAGTGCTAGAGGGGGCGCCTACAATGAGCAGTTCTTC.

This clonotype was observed many times. This rearrangement joins TRBV29-1 to TRBJ2-3; a possible D gene is TRBD1 (5 bases). The length of the CDR3 is 15 residues. Germline CDR1 SQVTM, CDR2 ANQGSEA. Deletions cut 5 bases from V and 0 bases from J, with 15 bases between. The CDR3: CSVLDTTASTDTQYF. The CDR3 bases are TGCAGCGTTTTGGACACTACAGCTAGCACAGATACGCAGTATTTT.

This clonotype was seen many times. The chain recombines TRBV5-1 with TRBJ2-1; D remains unclear. From germline, CDR1 is SGHRS and CDR2 YFSETQ. CDR3 length equals 14 residues. Trimming cost V 4 bases and J 6 bases, with 14 bases left between them. The CDR3 loop reads CASSPSLRGNEQFF. The CDR3 DNA is TGCGCCAGCAGCCCATCCCTTAGAGGCAATGAGCAGTTCTTC.

This clonotype has ten or more counts. This chain joins TRBV5-1 and TRBJ2-2; unclear D gene. This CDR3 has 13 residues. Per germline, CDR1 SGHRS and CDR2 YFSETQ. Trimming took off 0 bases at V and 6 bases at J, with 6 bases between the two ends. The CDR3 sequence: CASSLDLPGELFF. In DNA form, the CDR3 reads TGCGCCAGCAGCTTGGACCTCCCCGGGGAGCTGTTTTTT.

This clonotype was detected many times. V gene TRBV5-1 combines with J gene TRBJ2-3, with D tentatively TRBD2 (6 bases). V lost 4 bases and J 5 bases, leaving 14 bases between the germline ends. The CDR3 covers 14 residues. Germline lookup yields CDR1 SGHRS and CDR2 YFSETQ. The chain's CDR3 is CASSQGGLGDTQYF. Here the CDR3 DNA reads TGCGCCAGCAGCCAGGGAGGCTTAGGAGATACGCAGTATTTT.

This clonotype was counted many times. V usage is TRBV29-1 and J usage is TRBJ2-1; the D is unclear. This CDR3 spans 14 amino acids. The V gene lost 3 bases and the J gene lost 0 bases, with 9 bases spanning the gap. CDR1 and CDR2 (germline): SQVTM, ANQGSEA. CDR3 bases: TGCAGCGTTGATAAACACGTCTCCTACAATGAGCAGTTCTTC. Translated, it gives CSVDKHVSYNEQFF.

This clonotype was detected many times. V usage is TRBV20-1 and J usage is TRBJ2-7, with TRBD1 matching over 11 bases. The CDR3 totals 14 residues. V dropped 6 bases and J dropped 1; count of bases not matched to a gene: 5. CDR1 is DFQATT and CDR2 is SNEGSKA in the germline V gene (reference sequence). CDR3 region: CSAGGQGVSYEQYF. The CDR3 DNA is TGCAGTGCGGGGGGACAGGGGGTTTCCTACGAGCAGTACTTC.

This clonotype showed up many times. In DNA form, the CDR3 reads TGTGCCAGCAGTTTTTGGTGGGGTATCGATGAGCAGTTCTTC. As protein: CASSFWWGIDEQFF. The gene calls are TRBV27 and TRBJ2-1, with D uncertain. V was cut by 3 bases and J by 8 bases, with 14 bases left in between. The CDR3 length is 14 residues. Per germline, CDR1 MNHEY and CDR2 SMNVEV (reference sequence).